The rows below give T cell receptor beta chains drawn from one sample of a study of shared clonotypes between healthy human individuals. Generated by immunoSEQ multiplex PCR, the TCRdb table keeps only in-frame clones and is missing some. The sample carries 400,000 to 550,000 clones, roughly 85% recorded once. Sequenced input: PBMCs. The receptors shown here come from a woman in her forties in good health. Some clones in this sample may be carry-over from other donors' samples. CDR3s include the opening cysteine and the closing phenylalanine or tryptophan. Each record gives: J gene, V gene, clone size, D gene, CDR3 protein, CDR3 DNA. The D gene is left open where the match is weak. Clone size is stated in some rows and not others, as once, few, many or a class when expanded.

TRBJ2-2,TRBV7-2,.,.,CASKMDRAGAGELFF,TGTGCCAGCAAGATGGACAGGGCGGGGGCCGGGGAGCTGTTTTTT
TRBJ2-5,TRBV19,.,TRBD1,CASSRWRTGGEETQYF,TGTGCCAGTAGTCGGTGGCGGACAGGGGGCGAAGAGACCCAGTACTTC
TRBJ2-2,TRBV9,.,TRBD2,CASSGVRLAGSTGELFF,TGTGCCAGCAGCGGGGTTCGACTAGCGGGCTCAACCGGGGAGCTGTTTTTT
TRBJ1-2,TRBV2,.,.,CASSGDHYGYTF,TGTGCCAGCAGCGGGGACCACTATGGCTACACCTTC
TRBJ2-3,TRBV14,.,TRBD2,CASSQARTSVSADTQYF,TGTGCCAGCAGCCAAGCCCGGACTAGCGTCTCGGCAGATACGCAGTATTTT
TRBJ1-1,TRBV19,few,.,CASSTRQNTEAFF,TGTGCCAGTAGTACCCGACAGAACACTGAAGCTTTCTTT
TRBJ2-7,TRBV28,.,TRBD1,CASSSGDRSYEQYF,TGTGCCAGCAGTTCCGGGGACAGATCCTACGAGCAGTACTTC
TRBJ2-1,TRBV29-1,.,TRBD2,CSVETVGGPYNEQFF,TGCAGCGTTGAAACGGTGGGAGGGCCCTACAATGAGCAGTTCTTC
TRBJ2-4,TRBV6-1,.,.,CASSGGWGKLAKNIQYF,TGTGCCAGCAGTGGTGGTTGGGGTAAGCTAGCCAAAAACATTCAGTACTTC
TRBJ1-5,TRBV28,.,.,CASNPWGNRNQPQHF,TGTGCCAGCAACCCTTGGGGCAACAGAAATCAGCCCCAGCATTTT
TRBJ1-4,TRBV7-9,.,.,CASSLVTYEKLFF,TGTGCCAGCAGCTTAGTGACCTATGAAAAACTGTTTTTT
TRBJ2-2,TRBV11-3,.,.,CASSRTGLNTGELFF,TGTGCCAGCAGCCGCACGGGATTAAACACCGGGGAGCTGTTTTTT
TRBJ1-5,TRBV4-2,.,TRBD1,CASSQAGTGSPGQPQHF,TGTGCCAGCAGCCAAGCCGGGACAGGGTCTCCAGGACAGCCCCAGCATTTT
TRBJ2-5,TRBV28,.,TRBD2,CASRIAGGEETQYF,TGTGCCAGCAGAATAGCGGGAGGGGAGGAGACCCAGTACTTC
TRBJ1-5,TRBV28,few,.,CASNTANQPQHF,TGTGCCAGCAACACAGCCAATCAGCCCCAGCATTTT
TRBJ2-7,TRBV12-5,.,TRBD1,CASGVDRDREQYF,TGTGCTAGTGGCGTGGACAGGGACCGCGAGCAGTACTTC
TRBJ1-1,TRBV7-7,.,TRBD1,CASSGLGTDEAFF,TGTGCCAGCAGCGGATTAGGGACAGATGAAGCTTTCTTT
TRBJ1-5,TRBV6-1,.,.,CASSAGRDQPQHF,TGTGCCAGCAGTGCCGGACGTGATCAGCCCCAGCATTTT
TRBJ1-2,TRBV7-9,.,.,CASSESSQGGYTF,TGTGCCAGCAGCGAGTCATCCCAGGGTGGCTACACCTTC
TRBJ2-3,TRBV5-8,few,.,CASSLYSDTQYF,TGTGCCAGCAGCTTGTATTCAGATACGCAGTATTTT
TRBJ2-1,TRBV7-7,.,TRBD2,CASSKGLAGVDEQFF,TGTGCTAGCAGCAAAGGACTAGCGGGAGTGGATGAGCAGTTCTTC
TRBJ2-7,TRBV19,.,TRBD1,CASRDRGSTYEQYF,TGTGCCAGTCGGGACAGGGGCTCAACCTACGAGCAGTACTTC
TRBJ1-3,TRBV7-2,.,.,CASSRIVSGSGNTIYF,TGTGCCAGCAGCCGCATCGTGTCAGGGTCTGGAAACACCATATATTTT
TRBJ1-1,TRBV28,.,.,CASSWGAKQKVRNTEAFF,TGTGCCAGCAGTTGGGGGGCAAAACAAAAGGTTCGGAACACTGAAGCTTTCTTT